This T cell receptor beta chain was documented in a study of CD8 T cells in ankylosing spondylitis. TCRdb independently ran MiXCR on the 5' RACE reads; one entry per CDR3 protein. The data show more than 150,000 distinct CDR3 sequences, about 13% seen once. Remarks on this clonotype: What it recognizes is unknown.

Study observations and caveats: Disease-linked clones bore a CD8+ phenotype, appearing relatively rarely in peripheral blood. Existing reports had already noted some motif variants in reactive arthritis synovial fluid and blood.

The CDR3 runs 13 residues. Per the germline V gene, CDR1 is MGHRA and CDR2 is YSYEKL. The trim removed 5 bases at V and 10 bases at J, leaving 8 bases unmatched. The sequence was obtained from a male donor with ankylosing spondylitis or in good health (not recorded which). Sequences were obtained from blood, either unsorted or a sorted T cell fraction (not recorded which). The chain uses TRBV4-1 and TRBJ2-5; the match to TRBD1 covers 9 bases. In DNA form, the CDR3 reads TGCGCCAGCAGCGGGACAGGGAAGTCCGACCAGTACTTC. Translated: CASSGTGKSDQYF.